The TCR beta chain described here comes from a study of blood T cells in healthy people across ages. General study points: Roughly linear age-related decline in beta diversity appeared, significant by age about 40.

The CDR3 length is 13 residues. Germline-derived CDR1 and CDR2 are SGHTA and FQGNSA. V shed 1 base and J shed 8 bases, with 10 bases lying between them. A J-beta primer mix and a sample-barcoded 5' primer were used in a second PCR of about 7 to 12 cycles. One entry per CDR3 protein results from TCRdb running MiXCR on the 5' RACE reads. This sample yields fewer than 900,000 distinct CDR3 sequences, of which about 40% are seen a single time; approximately 22% belongs to the top ten. This clonotype has a count of ten or more. Its antigen remains unknown. Input material: blood. The rearrangement links TRBV7-2 to TRBJ2-3; D possibly corresponds to TRBD2 (5 bases). This TCR was recovered from a woman in her sixties or seventies in good health. CDR3 in DNA: TGTGCCAGCAGCTTAGAAGTTAGCGCTACGCAGTATTTT. Translating gives CASSLEVSATQYF. Full variable domain (missing parts from reference TRBV7-2 and TRBJ2-3): GAGVSQSPSNKVTEKGKDVELRCDPISGHTALYWYRQSLGQGLEFLIYFQGNSAPDKSGLPSDRFSAERTGGSVSTLTIQRTQQEDSAVYLCASSLEVSATQYFGPGTRLTVL.